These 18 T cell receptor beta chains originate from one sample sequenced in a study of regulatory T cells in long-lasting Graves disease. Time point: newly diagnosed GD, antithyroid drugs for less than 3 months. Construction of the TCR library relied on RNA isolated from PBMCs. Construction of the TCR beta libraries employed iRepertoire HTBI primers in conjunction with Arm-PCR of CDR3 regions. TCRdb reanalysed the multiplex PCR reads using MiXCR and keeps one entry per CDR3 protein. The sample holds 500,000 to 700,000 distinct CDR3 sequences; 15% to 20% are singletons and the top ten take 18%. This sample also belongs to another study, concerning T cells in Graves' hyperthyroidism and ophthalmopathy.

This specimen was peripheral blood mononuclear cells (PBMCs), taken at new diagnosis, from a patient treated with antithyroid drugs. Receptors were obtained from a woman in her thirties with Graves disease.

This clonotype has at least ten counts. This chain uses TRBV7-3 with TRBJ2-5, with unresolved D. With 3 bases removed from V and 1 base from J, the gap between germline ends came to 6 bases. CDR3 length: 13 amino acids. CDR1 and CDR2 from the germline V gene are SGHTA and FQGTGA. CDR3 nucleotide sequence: TGTGCCAGCAGCTTCGGTCCCCAAGAGACCCAGTACTTC. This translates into CASSFGPQETQYF.

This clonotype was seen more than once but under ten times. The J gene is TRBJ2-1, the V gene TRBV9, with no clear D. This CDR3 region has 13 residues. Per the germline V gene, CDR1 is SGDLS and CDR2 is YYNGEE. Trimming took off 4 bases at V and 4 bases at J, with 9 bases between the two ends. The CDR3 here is CASSPPRYNEQFF. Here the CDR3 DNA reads TGTGCCAGCAGCCCCCCGAGGTACAATGAGCAGTTCTTC.

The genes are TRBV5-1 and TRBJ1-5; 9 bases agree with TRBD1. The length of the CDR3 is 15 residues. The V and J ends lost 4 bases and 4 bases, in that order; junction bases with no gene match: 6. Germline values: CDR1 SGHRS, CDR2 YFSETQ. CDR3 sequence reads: CASSRGTGINQPQHF. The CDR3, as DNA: TGCGCCAGCAGCCGCGGGACAGGGATTAATCAGCCCCAGCATTTT.

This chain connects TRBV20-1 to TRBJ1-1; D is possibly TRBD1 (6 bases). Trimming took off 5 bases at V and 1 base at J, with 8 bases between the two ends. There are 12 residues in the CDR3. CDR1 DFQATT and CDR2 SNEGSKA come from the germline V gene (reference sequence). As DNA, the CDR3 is TGCAGTGCTGGGGGGCGGAACACTGAAGCTTTCTTT. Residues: CSAGGRNTEAFF.

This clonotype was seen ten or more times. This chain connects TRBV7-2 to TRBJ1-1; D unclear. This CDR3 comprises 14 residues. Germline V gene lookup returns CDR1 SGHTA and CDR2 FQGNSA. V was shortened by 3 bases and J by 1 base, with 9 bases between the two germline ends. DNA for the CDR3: TGTGCCAGCAGCTTTTCCCCGGGGAACACTGAAGCTTTCTTT. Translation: CASSFSPGNTEAFF. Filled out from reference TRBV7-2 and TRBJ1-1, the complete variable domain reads GAGVSQSPSNKVTEKGKDVELRCDPISGHTALYWYRQSLGQGLEFLIYFQGNSAPDKSGLPSDRFSAERTGGSVSTLTIQRTQQEDSAVYLCASSFSPGNTEAFFGQGTRLTVV.

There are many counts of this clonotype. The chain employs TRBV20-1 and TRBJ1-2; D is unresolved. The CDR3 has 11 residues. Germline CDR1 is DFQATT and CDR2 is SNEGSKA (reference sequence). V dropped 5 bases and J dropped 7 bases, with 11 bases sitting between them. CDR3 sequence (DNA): TGCAGTGCTCGCCGGACGGCTGGCTACACCTTC. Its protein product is CSARRTAGYTF.

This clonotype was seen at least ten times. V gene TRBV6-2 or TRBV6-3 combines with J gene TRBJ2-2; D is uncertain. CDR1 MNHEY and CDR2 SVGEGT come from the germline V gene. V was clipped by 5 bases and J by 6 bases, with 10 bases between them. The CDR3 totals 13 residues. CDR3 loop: CASSEQHAGELFF. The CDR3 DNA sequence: TGTGCCAGCAGTGAACAACACGCCGGGGAGCTGTTTTTT.

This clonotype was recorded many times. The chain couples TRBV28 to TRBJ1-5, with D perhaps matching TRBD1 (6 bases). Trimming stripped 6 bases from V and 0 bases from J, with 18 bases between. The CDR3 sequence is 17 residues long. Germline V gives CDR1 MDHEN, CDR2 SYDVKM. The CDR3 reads CASRLGQIPRSNQPQHF. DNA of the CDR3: TGTGCCAGCAGACTAGGACAGATCCCCCGTAGCAATCAGCCCCAGCATTTT.

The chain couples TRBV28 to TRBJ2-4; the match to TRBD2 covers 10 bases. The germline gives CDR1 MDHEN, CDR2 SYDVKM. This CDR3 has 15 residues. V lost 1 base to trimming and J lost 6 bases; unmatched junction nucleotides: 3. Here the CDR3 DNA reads TGTGCCAGCAGTTTATCCGGGACTAGCGTAAACATTCAGTACTTC. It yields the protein CASSLSGTSVNIQYF.

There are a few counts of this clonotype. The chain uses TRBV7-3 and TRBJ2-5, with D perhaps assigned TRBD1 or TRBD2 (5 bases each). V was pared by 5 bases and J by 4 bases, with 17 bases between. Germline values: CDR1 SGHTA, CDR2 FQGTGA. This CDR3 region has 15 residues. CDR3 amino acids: CASSPHTGGRETQYF. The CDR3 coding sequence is TGTGCCAGCAGCCCCCATACTGGGGGAAGAGAGACCCAGTACTTC.

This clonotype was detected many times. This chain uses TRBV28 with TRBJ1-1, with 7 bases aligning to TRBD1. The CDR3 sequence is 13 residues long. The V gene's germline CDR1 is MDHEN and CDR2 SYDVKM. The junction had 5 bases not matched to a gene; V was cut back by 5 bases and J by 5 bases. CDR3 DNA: TGTGCCAGCAGTACGACAGGGAGAACTGAAGCTTTCTTT. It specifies CASSTTGRTEAFF.

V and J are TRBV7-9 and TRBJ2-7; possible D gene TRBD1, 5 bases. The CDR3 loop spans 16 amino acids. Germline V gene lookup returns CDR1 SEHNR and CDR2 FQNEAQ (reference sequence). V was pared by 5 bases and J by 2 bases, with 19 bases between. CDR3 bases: TGTGCCAGCAGCCTCCAAGAGTCACAGGCTCCCTACGAGCAGTACTTC. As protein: CASSLQESQAPYEQYF.

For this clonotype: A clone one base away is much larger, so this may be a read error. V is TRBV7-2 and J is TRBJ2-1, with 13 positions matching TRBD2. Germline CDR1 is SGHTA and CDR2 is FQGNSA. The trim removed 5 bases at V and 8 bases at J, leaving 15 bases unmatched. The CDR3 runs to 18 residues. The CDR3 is CASSKLAGGPRVRDEQFF. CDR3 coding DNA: TGTGCCAGCAGCAAACTAGCGGGAGGGCCTCGAGTCAGAGATGAGCAGTTCTTC.

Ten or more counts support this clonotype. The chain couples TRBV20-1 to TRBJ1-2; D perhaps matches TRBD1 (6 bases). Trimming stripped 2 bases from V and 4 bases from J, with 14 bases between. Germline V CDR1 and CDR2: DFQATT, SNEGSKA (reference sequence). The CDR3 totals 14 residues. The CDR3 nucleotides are TGCAGTGCTAGAAGGGGGAATCACGGCTATGGCTACACCTTC. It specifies CSARRGNHGYGYTF.

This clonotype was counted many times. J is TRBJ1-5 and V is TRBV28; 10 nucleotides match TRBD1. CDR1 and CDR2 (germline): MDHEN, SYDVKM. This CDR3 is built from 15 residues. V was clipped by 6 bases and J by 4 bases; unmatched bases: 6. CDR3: CASRTGGLGNQPQHF. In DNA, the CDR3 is TGTGCCAGCAGGACAGGGGGCCTGGGTAATCAGCCCCAGCATTTT.

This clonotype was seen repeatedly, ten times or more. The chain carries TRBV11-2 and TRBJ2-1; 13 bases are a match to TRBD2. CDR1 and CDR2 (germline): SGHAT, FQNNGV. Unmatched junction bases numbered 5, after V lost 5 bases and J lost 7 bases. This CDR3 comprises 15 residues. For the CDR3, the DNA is TGTGCCAGCAGCCACCGGACTAGCGGGAGTAATGAGCAGTTCTTC. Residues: CASSHRTSGSNEQFF.

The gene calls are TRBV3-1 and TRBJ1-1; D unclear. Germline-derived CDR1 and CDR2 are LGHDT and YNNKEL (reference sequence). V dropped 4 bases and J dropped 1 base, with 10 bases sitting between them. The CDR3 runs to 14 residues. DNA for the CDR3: TGTGCCAGCAGCCCAAATCGAAAGAACACTGAAGCTTTCTTT. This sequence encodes CASSPNRKNTEAFF.

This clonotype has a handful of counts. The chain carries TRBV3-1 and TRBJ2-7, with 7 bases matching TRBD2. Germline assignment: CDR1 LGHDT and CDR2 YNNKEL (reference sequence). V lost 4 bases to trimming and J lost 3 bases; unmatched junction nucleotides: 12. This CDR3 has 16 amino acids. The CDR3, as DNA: TGTGCCAGCAGCCTCCGACTTTCGGGGGAGGGCTACGAGCAGTACTTC. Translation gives CASSLRLSGEGYEQYF.